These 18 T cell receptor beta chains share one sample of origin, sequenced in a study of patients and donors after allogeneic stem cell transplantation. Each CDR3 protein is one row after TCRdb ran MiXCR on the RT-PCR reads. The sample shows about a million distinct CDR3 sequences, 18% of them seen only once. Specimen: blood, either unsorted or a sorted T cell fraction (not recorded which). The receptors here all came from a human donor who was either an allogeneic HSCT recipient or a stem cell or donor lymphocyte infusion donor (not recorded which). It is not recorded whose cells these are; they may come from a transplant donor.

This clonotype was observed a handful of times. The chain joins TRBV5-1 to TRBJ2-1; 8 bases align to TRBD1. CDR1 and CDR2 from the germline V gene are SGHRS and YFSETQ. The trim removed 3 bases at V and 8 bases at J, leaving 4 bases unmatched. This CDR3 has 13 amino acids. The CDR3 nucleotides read TGCGCCAGCAGCTCGGACAGGGCGGATGAGCAGTTCTTC. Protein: CASSSDRADEQFF.

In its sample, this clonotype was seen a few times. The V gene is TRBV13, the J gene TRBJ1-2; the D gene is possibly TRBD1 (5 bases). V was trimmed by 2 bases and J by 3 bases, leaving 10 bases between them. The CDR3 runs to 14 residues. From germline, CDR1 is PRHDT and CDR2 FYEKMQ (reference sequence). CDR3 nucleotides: TGTGCCAGCAGCTTAAGGGGTCTTGACTATGGCTACACCTTC. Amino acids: CASSLRGLDYGYTF.

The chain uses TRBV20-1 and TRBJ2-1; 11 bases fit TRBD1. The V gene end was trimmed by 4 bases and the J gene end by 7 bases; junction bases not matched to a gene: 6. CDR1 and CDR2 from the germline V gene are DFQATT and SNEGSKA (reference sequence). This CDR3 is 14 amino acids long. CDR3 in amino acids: CSAKGQGARNEQFF. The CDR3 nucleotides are TGCAGTGCTAAAGGACAGGGGGCGCGGAATGAGCAGTTCTTC.

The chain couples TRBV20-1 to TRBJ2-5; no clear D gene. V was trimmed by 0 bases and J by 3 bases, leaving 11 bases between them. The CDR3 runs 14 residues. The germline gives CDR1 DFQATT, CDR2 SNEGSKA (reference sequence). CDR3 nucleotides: TGCAGTGCTAGAGATGAGGCAGGAGAAGAGACCCAGTACTTC. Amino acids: CSARDEAGEETQYF.

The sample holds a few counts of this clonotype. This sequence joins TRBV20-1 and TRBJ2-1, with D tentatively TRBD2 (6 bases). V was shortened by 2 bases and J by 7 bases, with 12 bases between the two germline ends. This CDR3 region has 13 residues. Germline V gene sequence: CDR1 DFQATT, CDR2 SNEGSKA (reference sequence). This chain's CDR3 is CSARLASVNEQFF. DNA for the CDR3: TGCAGTGCTAGACTAGCGAGCGTTAATGAGCAGTTCTTC.

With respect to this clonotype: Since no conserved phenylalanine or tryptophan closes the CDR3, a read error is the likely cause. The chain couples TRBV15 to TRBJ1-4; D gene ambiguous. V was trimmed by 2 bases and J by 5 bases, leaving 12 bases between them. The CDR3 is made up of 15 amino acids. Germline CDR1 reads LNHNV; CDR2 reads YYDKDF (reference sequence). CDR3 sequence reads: CATSRNTQKNEKLFS. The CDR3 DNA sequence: TGTGCCACCAGCAGAAACACTCAGAAGAATGAAAAACTGTTTTCT.

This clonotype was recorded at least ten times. The DNA for the CDR3 is TGCGCCAGCAGCTTGGCCGGGACTAACTACGAGCAGTACTTC. Translation gives CASSLAGTNYEQYF. This chain uses TRBV5-1 with TRBJ2-7; TRBD2 matches 7 bases. The V and J ends lost 0 bases and 3 bases, in that order; junction bases with no gene match: 3. The CDR3 is made up of 14 amino acids. CDR1 is SGHRS, CDR2 YFSETQ, per germline.

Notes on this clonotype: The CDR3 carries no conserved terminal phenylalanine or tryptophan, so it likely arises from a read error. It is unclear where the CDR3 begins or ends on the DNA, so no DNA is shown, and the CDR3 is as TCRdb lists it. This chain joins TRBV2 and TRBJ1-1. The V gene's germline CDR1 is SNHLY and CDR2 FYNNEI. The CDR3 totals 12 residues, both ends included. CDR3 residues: CASSEALTAYDL.

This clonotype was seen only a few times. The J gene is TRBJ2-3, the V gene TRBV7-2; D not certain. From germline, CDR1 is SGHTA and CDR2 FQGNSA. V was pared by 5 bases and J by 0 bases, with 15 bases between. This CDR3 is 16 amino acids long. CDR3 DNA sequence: TGTGCCAGCAGCCCCAGCCCTCGATTTAGCACAGATACGCAGTATTTT. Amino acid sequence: CASSPSPRFSTDTQYF.

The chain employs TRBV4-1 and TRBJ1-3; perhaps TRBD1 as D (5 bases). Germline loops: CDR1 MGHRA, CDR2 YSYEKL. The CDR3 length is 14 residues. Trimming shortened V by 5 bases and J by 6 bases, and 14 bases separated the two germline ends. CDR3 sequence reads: CASSFRDSENTIYF. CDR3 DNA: TGCGCCAGCAGCTTCCGGGACTCGGAAAACACCATATATTTT.

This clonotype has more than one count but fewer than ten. CDR3 in amino acids: CSASRGQGYTEAFF. CDR3 nucleotide sequence: TGCAGTGCTTCTCGCGGACAGGGGTACACTGAAGCTTTCTTT. V is TRBV20-1 and J is TRBJ1-1, with TRBD1 matching over 9 bases. The CDR3 has 14 amino acids. CDR1 is DFQATT and CDR2 is SNEGSKA in the germline V gene (reference sequence). V shed 5 bases, J shed 3 bases, and the junction held 7 bases outside the gene matches.

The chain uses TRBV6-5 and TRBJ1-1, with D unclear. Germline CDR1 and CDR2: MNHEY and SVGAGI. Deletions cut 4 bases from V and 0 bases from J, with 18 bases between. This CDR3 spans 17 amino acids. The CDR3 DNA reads TGTGCCAGCAGTTTCTGGTACCCAACAGCGGTGAACACTGAAGCTTTCTTT. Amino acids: CASSFWYPTAVNTEAFF.

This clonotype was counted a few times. In DNA form, the CDR3 reads TGTGCCAGCAGCGAGGGACAGGGAGGCGAAAAACTGTTTTTT. It yields the protein CASSEGQGGEKLFF. The gene calls are TRBV9 and TRBJ1-4, with 9 bases matching TRBD1. Germline V gene data show CDR1 as SGDLS and CDR2 as YYNGEE. The CDR3 covers 14 residues. V shed 3 bases, J shed 8 bases, and the junction held 5 bases outside the gene matches.

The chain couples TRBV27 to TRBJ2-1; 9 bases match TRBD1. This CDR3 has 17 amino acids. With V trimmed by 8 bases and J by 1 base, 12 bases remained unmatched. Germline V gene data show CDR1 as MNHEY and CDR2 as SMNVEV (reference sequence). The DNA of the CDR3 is TGTGCCAGCTCGGACAGGGGAGATCCTCTTTCCTACAATGAGCAGTTCTTC. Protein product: CASSDRGDPLSYNEQFF.

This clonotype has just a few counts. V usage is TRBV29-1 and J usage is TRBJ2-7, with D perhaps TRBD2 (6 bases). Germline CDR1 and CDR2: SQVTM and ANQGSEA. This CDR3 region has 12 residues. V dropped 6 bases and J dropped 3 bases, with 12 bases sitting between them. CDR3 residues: CSVRGRGYEQYF. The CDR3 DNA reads TGCAGCGTGCGGGGTCGGGGCTACGAGCAGTACTTC.

The CDR3 sequence: CASSDGTDTQYF. CDR3 coding DNA: TGTGCCAGCAGTGACGGGACAGATACGCAGTATTTT. The J gene is TRBJ2-3, the V gene TRBV7-9; D not certain. This CDR3 region has 12 residues. Germline CDR1 and CDR2: SEHNR and FQNEAQ (reference sequence). The ends were cut back, 6 bases at V and 3 bases at J, with 7 bases in the middle.

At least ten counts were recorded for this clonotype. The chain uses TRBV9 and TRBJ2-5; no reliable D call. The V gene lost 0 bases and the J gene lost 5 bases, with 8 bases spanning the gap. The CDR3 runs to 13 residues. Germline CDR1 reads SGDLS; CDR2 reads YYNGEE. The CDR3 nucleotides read TGTGCCAGCAGCGTAGGGGTAATCGAGACCCAGTACTTC. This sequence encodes CASSVGVIETQYF. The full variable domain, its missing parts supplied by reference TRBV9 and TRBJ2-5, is DSGVTQTPKHLITATGQRVTLRCSPRSGDLSVYWYQQSLDQGLQFLIQYYNGEERAKGNILERFSAQQFPDLHSELNLSSLELGDSALYFCASSVGVIETQYFGPGTRLLVL.

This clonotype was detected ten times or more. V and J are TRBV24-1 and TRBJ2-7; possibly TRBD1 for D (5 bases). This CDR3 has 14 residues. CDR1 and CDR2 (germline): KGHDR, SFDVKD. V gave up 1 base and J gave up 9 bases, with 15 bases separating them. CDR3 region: CATSDFTRRDGQYF. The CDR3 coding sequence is TGTGCCACCAGTGATTTTACCCGCAGGGATGGGCAGTACTTC.